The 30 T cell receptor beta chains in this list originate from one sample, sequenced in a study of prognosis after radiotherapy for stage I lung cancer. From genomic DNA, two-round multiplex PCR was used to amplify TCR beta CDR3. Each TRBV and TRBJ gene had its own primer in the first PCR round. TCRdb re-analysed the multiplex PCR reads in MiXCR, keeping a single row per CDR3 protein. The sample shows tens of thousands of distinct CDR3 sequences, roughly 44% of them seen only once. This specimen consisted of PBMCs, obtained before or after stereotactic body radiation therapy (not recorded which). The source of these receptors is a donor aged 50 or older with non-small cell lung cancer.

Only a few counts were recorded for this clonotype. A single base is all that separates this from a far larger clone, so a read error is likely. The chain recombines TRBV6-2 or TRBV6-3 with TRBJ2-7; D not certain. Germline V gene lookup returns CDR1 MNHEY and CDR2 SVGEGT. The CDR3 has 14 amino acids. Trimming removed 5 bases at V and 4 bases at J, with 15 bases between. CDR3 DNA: TGTGCCAGCAGTCGGAGACATGGCGGTTACGAGCAGTACTTC. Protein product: CASSRRHGGYEQYF.

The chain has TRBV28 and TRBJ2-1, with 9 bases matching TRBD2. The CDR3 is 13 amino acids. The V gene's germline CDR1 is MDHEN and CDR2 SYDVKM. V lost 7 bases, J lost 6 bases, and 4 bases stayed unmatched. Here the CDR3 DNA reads TGTGCCAGCATTGCTAGCGGGATCAATGAGCAGTTCTTC. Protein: CASIASGINEQFF.

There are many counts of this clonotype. Here the CDR3 DNA reads TGTGCCAGCAGTGAACAGGGTGGCCCGGGGGAAAAACTGTTTTTT. Translation gives CASSEQGGPGEKLFF. The chain employs TRBV2 and TRBJ1-4; possibly TRBD1 for D (5 bases). Germline CDR1 and CDR2: SNHLY and FYNNEI. The CDR3 consists of 15 residues. V gave up 2 bases and J gave up 8 bases, with 15 bases separating them.

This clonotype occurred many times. The CDR3 nucleotides are TGCAGTGCTACGGGACAGGGAGCCTCTGGGGCCAACGTCCTGACTTTC. Translation: CSATGQGASGANVLTF. V is TRBV20-1 and J is TRBJ2-6, with 9 bases matching TRBD1. The CDR3 has 16 residues. CDR1 and CDR2 from the germline V gene are DFQATT and SNEGSKA (reference sequence). V lost 4 bases and J lost 0; bases outside the gene matches: 4.

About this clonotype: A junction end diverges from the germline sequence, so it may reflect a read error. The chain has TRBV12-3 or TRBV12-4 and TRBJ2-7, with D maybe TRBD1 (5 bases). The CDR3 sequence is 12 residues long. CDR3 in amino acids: CDSSSDSYEKYF. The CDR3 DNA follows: TGTGACAGCAGCTCCGACAGCTACGAGAAGTACTTC.

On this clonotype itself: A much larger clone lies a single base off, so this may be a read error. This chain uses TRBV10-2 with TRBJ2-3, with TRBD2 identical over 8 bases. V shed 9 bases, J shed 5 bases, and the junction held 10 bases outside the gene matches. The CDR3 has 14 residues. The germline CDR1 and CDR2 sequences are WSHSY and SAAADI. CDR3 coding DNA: TGCGCCAGTACCGGGACTAGAGACAAAGATACGCAGTATTTT. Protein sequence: CASTGTRDKDTQYF.

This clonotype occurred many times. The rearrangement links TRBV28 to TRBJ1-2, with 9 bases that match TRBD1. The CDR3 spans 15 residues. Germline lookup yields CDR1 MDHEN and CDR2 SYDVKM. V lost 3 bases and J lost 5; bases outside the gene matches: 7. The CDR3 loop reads CASSFVDRGGYGYTF. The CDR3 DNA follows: TGTGCCAGCAGTTTCGTCGACAGGGGGGGTTATGGCTACACCTTC.

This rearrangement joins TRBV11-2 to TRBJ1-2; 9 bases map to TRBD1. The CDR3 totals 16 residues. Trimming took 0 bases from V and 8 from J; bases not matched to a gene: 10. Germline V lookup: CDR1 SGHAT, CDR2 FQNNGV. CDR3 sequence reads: CASSLDSGVTGGGYTF. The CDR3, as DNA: TGTGCCAGCAGCTTAGACTCCGGAGTGACAGGGGGAGGCTACACCTTC. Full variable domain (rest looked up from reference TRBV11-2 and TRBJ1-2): EAGVAQSPRYKIIEKRQSVAFWCNPISGHATLYWYQQILGQGPKLLIQFQNNGVVDDSQLPKDRFSAERLKGVDSTLKIQPAKLEDSAVYLCASSLDSGVTGGGYTFGSGTRLTVV.

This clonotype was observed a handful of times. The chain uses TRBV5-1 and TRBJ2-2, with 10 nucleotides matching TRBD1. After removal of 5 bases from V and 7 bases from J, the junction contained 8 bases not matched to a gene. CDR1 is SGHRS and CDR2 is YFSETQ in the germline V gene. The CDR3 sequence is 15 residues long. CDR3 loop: CASSAGQGRIGELFF. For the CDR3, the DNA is TGCGCCAGCAGTGCGGGACAGGGGAGGATCGGGGAGCTGTTTTTT.

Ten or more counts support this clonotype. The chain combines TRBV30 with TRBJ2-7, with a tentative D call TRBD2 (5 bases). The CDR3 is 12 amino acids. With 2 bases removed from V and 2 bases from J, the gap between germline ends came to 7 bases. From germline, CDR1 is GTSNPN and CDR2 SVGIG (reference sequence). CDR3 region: CAWSRGPYEQYF. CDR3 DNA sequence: TGTGCCTGGAGTCGGGGTCCCTACGAGCAGTACTTC. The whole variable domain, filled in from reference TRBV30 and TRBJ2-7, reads SQTIHQWPATLVQPVGSPLSLECTVEGTSNPNLYWYRQAAGRGLQLLFYSVGIGQISSEVPQNLSASRPQDRQFILSSKKLLLSDSGFYLCAWSRGPYEQYFGPGTRLTVT.

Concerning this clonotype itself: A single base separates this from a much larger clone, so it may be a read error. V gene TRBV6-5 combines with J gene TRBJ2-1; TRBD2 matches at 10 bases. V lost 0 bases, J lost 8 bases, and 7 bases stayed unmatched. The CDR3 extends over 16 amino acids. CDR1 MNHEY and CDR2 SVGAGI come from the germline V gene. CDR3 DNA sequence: TGTGCCAGCAGTTACTCGCCTAGCGGGAGCAACGATGAGCAGTTCTTC. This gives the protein CASSYSPSGSNDEQFF.

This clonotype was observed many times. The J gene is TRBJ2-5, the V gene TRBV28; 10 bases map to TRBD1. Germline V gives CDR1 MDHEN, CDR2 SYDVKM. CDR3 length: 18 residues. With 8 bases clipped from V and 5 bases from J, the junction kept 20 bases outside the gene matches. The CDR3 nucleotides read TGTGCCAGCCTGGGCCCTGACAGGGCGACAGGGGGCTATGAGACCCAGTACTTC. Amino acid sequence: CASLGPDRATGGYETQYF. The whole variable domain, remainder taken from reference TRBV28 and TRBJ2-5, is DVKVTQSSRYLVKRTGEKVFLECVQDMDHENMFWYRQDPGLGLRLIYFSYDVKMKEKGDIPEGYSVSREKKERFSLILESASTNQTSMYLCASLGPDRATGGYETQYFGPGTRLLVL.

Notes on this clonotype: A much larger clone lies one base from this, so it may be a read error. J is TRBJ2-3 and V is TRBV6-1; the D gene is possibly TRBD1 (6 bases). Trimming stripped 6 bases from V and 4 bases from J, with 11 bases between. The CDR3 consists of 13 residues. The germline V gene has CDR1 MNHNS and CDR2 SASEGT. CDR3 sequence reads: CASRVEGADTQYF. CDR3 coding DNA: TGTGCCAGCAGGGTAGAGGGGGCAGATACGCAGTATTTT.

CDR3 coding DNA: TGTGCCAGCGAGGTAATAGCGGGAGGTAATGAGCAGTTCTTC. This sequence encodes CASEVIAGGNEQFF. The chain combines TRBV6-2 or TRBV6-3 with TRBJ2-1; 10 bases line up with TRBD2. Germline V lookup: CDR1 MNHEY, CDR2 SVGEGT. V trimming: 8 bases; J trimming: 7 bases; junction bases outside the gene matches: 8. This CDR3 has 14 amino acids.

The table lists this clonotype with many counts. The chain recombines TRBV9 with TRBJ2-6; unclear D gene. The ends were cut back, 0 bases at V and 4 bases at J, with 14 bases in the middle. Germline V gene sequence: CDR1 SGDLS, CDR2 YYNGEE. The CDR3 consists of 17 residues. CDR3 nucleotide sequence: TGTGCCAGCAGCGTAGGAGAGGTTGTGGCGGGGGCCAACGTCCTGACTTTC. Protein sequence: CASSVGEVVAGANVLTF.

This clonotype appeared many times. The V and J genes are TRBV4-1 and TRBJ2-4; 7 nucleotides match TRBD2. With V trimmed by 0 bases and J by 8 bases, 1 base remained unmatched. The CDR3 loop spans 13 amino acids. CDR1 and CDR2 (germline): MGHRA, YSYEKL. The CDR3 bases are TGCGCCAGCAGCCAAGATCGGGGGGACATTCAGTACTTC. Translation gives CASSQDRGDIQYF.

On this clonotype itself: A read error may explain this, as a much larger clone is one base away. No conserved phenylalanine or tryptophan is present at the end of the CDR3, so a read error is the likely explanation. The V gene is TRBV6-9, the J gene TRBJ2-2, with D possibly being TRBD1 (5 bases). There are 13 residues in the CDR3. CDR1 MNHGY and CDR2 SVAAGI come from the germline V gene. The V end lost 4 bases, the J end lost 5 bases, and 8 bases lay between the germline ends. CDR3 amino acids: CASSSQGTGELFL. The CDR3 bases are TGTGCCAGCAGTTCCCAGGGAACCGGGGAGCTGTTTCTT.

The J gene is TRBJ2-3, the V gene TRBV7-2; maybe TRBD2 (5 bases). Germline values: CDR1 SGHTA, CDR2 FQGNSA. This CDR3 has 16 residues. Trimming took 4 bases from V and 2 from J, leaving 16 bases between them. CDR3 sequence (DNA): TGTGCCAGCAGCTACCAATTAGCGCTCATCACAGATACGCAGTATTTT. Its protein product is CASSYQLALITDTQYF.

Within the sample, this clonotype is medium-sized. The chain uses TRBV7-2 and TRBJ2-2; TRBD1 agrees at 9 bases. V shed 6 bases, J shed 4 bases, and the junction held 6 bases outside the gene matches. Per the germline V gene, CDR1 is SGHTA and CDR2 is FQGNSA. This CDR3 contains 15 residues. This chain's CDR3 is CASSSGTGSTGELFF. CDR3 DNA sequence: TGTGCCAGCAGTTCCGGGACAGGGAGCACCGGGGAGCTGTTTTTT.

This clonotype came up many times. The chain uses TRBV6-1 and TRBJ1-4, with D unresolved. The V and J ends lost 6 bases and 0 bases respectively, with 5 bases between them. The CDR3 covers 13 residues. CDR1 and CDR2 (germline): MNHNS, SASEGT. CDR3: CASRGTTNEKLFF. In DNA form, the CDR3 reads TGTGCCAGCAGGGGAACAACTAATGAAAAACTGTTTTTT.

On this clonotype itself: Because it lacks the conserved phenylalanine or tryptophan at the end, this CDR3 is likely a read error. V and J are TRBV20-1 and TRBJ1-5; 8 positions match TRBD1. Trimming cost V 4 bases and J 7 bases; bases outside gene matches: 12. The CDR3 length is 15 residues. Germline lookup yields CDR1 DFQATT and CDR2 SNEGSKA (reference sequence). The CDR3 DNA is TGCAGTGCTATGCCGTATGACAGGGGAGGGCAGCCCCAGCATGTT. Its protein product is CSAMPYDRGGQPQHV.

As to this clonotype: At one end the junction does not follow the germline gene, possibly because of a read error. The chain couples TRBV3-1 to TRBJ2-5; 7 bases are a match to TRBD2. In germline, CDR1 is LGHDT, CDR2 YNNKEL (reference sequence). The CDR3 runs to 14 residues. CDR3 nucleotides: TGTGCCAGCAGCAAAGAGGGAGGGCGGGAGACCCAGTACTTC. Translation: CASSKEGGRETQYF.

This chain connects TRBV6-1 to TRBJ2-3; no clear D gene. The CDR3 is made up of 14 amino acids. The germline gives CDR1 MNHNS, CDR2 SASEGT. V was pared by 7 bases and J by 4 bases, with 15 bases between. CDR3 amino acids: CASTLLAGSDTQYF. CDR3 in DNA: TGTGCCAGCACCCTATTGGCCGGGTCAGATACGCAGTATTTT.

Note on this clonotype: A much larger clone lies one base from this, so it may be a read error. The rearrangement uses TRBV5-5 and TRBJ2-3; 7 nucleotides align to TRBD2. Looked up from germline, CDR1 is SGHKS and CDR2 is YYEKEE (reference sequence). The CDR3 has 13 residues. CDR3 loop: CDSSLAGADTQYF. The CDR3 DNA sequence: TGTGACAGCAGCTTGGCGGGAGCAGATACGCAGTATTTT.

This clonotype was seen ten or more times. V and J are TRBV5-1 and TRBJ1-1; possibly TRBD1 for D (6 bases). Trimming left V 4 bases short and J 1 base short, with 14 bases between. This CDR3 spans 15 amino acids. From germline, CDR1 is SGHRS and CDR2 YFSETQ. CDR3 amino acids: CASSLDGQKNTEAFF. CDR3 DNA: TGCGCCAGCAGCCTTGACGGACAGAAGAACACTGAAGCTTTCTTT.

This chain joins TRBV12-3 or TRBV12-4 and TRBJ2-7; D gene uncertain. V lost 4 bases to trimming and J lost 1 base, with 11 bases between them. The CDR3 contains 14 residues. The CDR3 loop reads CASSSPWVSYEQYF. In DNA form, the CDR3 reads TGTGCCAGCAGTTCCCCCTGGGTGTCCTACGAGCAGTACTTC.

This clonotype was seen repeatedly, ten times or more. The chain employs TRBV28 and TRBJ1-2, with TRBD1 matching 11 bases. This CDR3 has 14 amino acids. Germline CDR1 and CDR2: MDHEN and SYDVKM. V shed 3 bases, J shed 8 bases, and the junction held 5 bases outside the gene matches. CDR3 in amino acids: CASSLLDRGHGYTF. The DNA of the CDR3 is TGTGCCAGCAGTTTGCTGGACAGGGGGCACGGCTACACCTTC.

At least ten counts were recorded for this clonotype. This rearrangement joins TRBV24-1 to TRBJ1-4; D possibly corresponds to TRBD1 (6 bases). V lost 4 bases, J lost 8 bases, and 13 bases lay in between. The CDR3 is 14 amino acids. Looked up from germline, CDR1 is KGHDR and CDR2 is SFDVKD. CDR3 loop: CATSEGRGREKLFF. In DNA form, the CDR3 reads TGTGCCACCAGTGAAGGAAGGGGGAGAGAAAAACTGTTTTTT.

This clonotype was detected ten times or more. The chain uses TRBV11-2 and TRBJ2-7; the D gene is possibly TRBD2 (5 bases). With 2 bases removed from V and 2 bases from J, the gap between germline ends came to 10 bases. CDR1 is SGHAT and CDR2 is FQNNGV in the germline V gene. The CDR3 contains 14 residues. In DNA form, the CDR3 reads TGTGCCAGCAGCTTACGGGAACGACCCTACGAGCAGTACTTC. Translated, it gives CASSLRERPYEQYF.

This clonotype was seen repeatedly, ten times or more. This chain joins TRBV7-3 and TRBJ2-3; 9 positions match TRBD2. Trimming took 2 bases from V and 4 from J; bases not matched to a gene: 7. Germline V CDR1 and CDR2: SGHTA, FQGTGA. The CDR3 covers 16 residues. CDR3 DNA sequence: TGTGCCAGCAGCTTATTCGGCGGGAGGGACTCAGATACGCAGTATTTT. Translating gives CASSLFGGRDSDTQYF.